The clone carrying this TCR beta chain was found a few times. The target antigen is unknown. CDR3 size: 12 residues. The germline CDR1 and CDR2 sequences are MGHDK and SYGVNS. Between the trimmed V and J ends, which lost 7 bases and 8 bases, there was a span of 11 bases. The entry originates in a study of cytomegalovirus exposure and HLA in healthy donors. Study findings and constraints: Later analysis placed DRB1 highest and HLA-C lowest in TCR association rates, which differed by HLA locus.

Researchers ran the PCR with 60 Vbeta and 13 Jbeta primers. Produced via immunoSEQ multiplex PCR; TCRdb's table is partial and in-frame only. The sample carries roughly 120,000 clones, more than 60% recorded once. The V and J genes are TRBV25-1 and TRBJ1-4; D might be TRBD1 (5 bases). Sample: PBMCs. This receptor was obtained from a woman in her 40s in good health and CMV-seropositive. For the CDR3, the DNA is TGTGCCAGCACGGGGGACGGAGAAAAACTGTTTTTT. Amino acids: CASTGDGEKLFF.